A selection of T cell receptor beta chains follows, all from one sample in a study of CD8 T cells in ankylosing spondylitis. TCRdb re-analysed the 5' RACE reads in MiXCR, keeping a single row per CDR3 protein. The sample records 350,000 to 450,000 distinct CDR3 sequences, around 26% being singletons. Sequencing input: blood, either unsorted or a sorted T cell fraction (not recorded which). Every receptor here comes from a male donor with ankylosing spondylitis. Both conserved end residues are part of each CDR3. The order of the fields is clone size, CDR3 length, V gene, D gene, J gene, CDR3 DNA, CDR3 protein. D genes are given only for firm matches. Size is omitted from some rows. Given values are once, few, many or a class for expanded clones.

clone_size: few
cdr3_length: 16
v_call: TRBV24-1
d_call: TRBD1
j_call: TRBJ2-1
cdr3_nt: TGTGCCACCAGTGACCCCGGGACAGGGCAATATAGTGGGCAGTTCTTC
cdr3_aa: CATSDPGTGQYSGQFF

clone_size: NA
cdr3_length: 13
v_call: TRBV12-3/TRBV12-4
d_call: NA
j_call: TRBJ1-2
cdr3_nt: TGTGCCAGCAGTTTAGGGAGGGGCTCGGGCTACACCTTC
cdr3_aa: CASSLGRGSGYTF

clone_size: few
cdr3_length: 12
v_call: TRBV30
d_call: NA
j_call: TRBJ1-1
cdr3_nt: TGTGCCTGGAGCCAGGGAAACACTGAAGCTTTCTTT
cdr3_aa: CAWSQGNTEAFF

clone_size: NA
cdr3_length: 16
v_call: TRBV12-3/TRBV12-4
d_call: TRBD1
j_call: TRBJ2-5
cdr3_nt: TGTGCCAGCAGTTTTTCCGGACAGGGGGCGCCGGAGACCCAGTACTTC
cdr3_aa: CASSFSGQGAPETQYF

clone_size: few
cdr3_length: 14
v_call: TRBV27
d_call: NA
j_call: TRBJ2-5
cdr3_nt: TGTGCCAGCAGTTTCGAAAGGGGCCAAGAGACCCAGTACTTC
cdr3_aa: CASSFERGQETQYF

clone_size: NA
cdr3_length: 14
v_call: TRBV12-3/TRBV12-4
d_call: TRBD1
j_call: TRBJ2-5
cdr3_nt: TGTGCCAGCAGTAGACAGGGGGCGCTTGAGACCCAGTACTTC
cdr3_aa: CASSRQGALETQYF

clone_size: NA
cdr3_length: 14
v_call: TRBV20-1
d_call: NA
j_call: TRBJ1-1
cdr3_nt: TGCAGTGCTAGAGATCACCGGCTCGGGGCTGAAGCTTTCTTT
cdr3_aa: CSARDHRLGAEAFF

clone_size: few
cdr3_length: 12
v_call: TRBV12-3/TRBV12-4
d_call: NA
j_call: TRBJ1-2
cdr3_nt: TGTGCCAGCAGTATAGGGAGCTATGGCTACACCTTC
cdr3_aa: CASSIGSYGYTF

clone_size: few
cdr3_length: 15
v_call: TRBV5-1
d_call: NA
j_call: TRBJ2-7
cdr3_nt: TGCGCCAGCAGCTTGGCTTGGAGTGGAGGCTACGAGCAGTACTTC
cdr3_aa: CASSLAWSGGYEQYF

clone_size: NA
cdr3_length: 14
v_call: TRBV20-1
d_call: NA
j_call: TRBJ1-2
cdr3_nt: TGCAGTGCTAGAGACAGTCGAAATAACTATGGCTACACCTTC
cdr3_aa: CSARDSRNNYGYTF

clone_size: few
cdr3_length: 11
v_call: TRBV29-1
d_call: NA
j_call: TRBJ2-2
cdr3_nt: TGCAGCGTTGAGTACGCCGGGGAGCTGTTTTTT
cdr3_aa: CSVEYAGELFF

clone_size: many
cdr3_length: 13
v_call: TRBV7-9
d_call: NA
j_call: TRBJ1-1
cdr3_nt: TGTGCCAGCGGGGAGGCTGGGGACGCTGAAGCTTTCTTT
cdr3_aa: CASGEAGDAEAFF

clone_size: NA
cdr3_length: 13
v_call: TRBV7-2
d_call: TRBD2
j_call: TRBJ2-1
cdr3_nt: TGTGCTGGCGGGCGGACTAGTCTCCATGAGCAGTTCTTC
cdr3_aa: CAGGRTSLHEQFF

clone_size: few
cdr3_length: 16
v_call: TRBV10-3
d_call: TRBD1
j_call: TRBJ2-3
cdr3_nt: TGTGCCATCAGTGAAATCGAGGGGGCGCATCAAGATACGCAGTATTTT
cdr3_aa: CAISEIEGAHQDTQYF

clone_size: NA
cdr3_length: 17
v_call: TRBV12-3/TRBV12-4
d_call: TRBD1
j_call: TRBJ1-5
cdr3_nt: TGTGCCTGCAGCCTCGACAGGGGATCCGGTCTTGCTCAGCCCCAGCATTTT
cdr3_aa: CACSLDRGSGLAQPQHF

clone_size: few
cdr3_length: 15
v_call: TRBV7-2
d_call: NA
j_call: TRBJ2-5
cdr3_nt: TGTGCCAGCAGCTTAGCGGTAGGGGGACGAGAGACCCAGTACTTC
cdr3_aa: CASSLAVGGRETQYF

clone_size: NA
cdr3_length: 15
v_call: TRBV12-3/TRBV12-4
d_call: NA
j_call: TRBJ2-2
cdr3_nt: TGTGCCAGCAGTACCTTGGACTTTTTCACCGGGGAGCTGTTTTTT
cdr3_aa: CASSTLDFFTGELFF

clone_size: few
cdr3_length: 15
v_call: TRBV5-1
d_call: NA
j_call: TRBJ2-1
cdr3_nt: TGCGCCAGCCGCCCCCAGCCGAGCTCCTACAATGAGCAGTTCTTC
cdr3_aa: CASRPQPSSYNEQFF

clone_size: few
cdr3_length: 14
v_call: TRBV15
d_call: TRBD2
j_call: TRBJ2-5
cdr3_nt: TGTGCCACCAGCAGAGGAGCGGGAGTGGAGACCCAGTACTTC
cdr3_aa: CATSRGAGVETQYF

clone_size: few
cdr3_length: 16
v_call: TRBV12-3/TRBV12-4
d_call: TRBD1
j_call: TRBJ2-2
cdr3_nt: TGTGCCAGCAGTTTTACTTTTCACAGGGGACCCGGGGAGCTGTTTTTT
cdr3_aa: CASSFTFHRGPGELFF

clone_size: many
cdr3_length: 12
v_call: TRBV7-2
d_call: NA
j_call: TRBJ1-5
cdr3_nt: TGTGCCAGCAGCTTCGATGGTCAGCCCCAGCATTTT
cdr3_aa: CASSFDGQPQHF

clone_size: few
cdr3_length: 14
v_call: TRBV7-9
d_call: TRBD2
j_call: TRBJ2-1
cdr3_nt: TGTGCCAGCAGCTTAGTGCTAGGGAGGGGTGAGCAGTTCTTC
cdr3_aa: CASSLVLGRGEQFF

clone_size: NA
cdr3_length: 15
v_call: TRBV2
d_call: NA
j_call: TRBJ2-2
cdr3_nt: TGTGCCAGCAGTGCGAAGACGGGAGTACCCGGGGAGCTGTTTTTT
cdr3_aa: CASSAKTGVPGELFF